What follows are 15 T cell receptor beta chains derived from one specimen sequenced in a study of coeliac disease. The data were produced by immunoSEQ multiplex PCR, yet TCRdb's version contains in-frame clones alone and is incomplete. The data contain 4,000 to 5,000 clones, 60% to 65% of them singletons. Input material: lamina propria lymphocytes from the gut. The receptors originated from a woman between 65 and 79 years old with celiac disease.

This rearrangement joins TRBV28 to TRBJ2-7; TRBD1 matches at 7 bases. CDR1 is MDHEN and CDR2 is SYDVKM in the germline V gene. V shed 6 bases, J shed 2 bases, and the junction held 4 bases outside the gene matches. The CDR3 spans 13 residues. The CDR3 DNA sequence: TGTGCCAGCAGGCCGACAGGGACCTACGAGCAGTACTTC. Translation: CASRPTGTYEQYF.

J is TRBJ2-3 and V is TRBV4-3, with a possible D match to TRBD2 (6 bases). Germline V gives CDR1 LGHNA, CDR2 YSLEER. The CDR3 is 16 amino acids. V shed 3 bases and J shed 2 bases, with 15 bases lying between them. CDR3 sequence reads: CASSQELATFTDTQYF. CDR3 sequence (DNA): TGCGCCAGCAGCCAGGAACTAGCCACCTTCACAGATACGCAGTATTTT.

V gene TRBV7-3 combines with J gene TRBJ2-6; possibly TRBD2 for D (6 bases). Trimming pared 4 bases from V and 7 bases from J, leaving 14 bases between. The CDR3 sequence is 15 residues long. Germline V gene lookup returns CDR1 SGHTA and CDR2 FQGTGA. The CDR3 region has the DNA TGTGCCAGCAGCTCCCTTGGAGGGCACGCCAACGTCCTGACTTTC. The encoded protein is CASSSLGGHANVLTF.

J is TRBJ2-1 and V is TRBV9, with 14 nucleotides matching TRBD2. This CDR3 contains 16 residues. J gave up 6 bases and V 3 bases, and 5 bases lay outside the gene matches. In germline, CDR1 is SGDLS, CDR2 YYNGEE. In nucleotides, the CDR3 is TGTGCCAGCAGCGCACTGGGACTAGCGGGGGCCAATGAGCAGTTCTTC. Protein product: CASSALGLAGANEQFF.

The chain joins TRBV4-1 to TRBJ1-1; a possible D gene is TRBD1 (6 bases). The V end lost 1 base, the J end lost 10 bases, and 10 bases lay between the germline ends. Germline CDR1 and CDR2: MGHRA and YSYEKL. The CDR3 is made up of 12 amino acids. CDR3 bases: TGCGCCAGCAGCCAAGTGGTAGGGGGAGCTTTCTTT. This gives the protein CASSQVVGGAFF.

This clone was seen only once. The CDR3 reads CASSPSTGKNIQYF. The DNA for the CDR3 is TGTGCCAGCAGCCCCAGTACGGGAAAAAACATTCAGTACTTC. This chain links TRBV9 with TRBJ2-4, with D maybe TRBD2 (5 bases). CDR1 is SGDLS and CDR2 is YYNGEE in the germline V gene. V lost 4 bases and J 4 bases, leaving 12 bases between the germline ends. The CDR3 extends over 14 amino acids.

The rearrangement joins TRBV9 to TRBJ2-3, with 11 nucleotides matching TRBD1. The V gene end was trimmed by 3 bases and the J gene end by 6 bases; junction bases not matched to a gene: 12. CDR3 length: 17 residues. CDR1 and CDR2 from the germline V gene are SGDLS and YYNGEE. The CDR3 is CASSAQDRGLFWDTQYF. CDR3 in DNA: TGTGCCAGCAGCGCCCAGGACAGGGGGCTTTTTTGGGATACGCAGTATTTT.

V gene TRBV2 combines with J gene TRBJ2-3; D remains unclear. Trimming stripped 2 bases from V and 3 bases from J, with 9 bases between. Germline assignment: CDR1 SNHLY and CDR2 FYNNEI. There are 14 residues in the CDR3. The CDR3 spells CASSESLGTDTQYF. DNA for the CDR3: TGTGCCAGCAGTGAAAGCCTCGGGACAGATACGCAGTATTTT.

The chain employs TRBV7-3 and TRBJ2-1, with TRBD2 matching over 13 bases. This CDR3 comprises 17 residues. V lost 5 bases and J lost 6; bases outside the gene matches: 10. The V gene's germline CDR1 is SGHTA and CDR2 FQGTGA. CDR3 nucleotide sequence: TGTGCCAGCAGCCCCCGAGGGGGACTAGCGGGGCCCAATGAGCAGTTCTTC. It encodes CASSPRGGLAGPNEQFF.

The rearrangement uses TRBV4-3 and TRBJ1-2; weak D call: TRBD1 (5 bases). Looked up from germline, CDR1 is LGHNA and CDR2 is YSLEER. V was shortened by 0 bases and J by 5 bases, with 7 bases between the two germline ends. This CDR3 comprises 13 residues. The chain's CDR3 is CASSQDRGYGYTF. The CDR3 DNA sequence: TGCGCCAGCAGCCAAGATCGGGGGTATGGCTACACCTTC.

This chain uses TRBV11-2 with TRBJ2-7; D gene unclear. Trimming shortened V by 1 base and J by 2 bases, and 3 bases separated the two germline ends. The CDR3 length is 12 residues. From germline, CDR1 is SGHAT and CDR2 FQNNGV. CDR3 in amino acids: CASSLATYEQYF. CDR3 coding DNA: TGTGCCAGCAGCTTAGCTACCTACGAGCAGTACTTC.

The CDR3 DNA reads as TGTGCCAGCACACAGGGAACAGATCAGCCCCAGCATTTT. Translated: CASTQGTDQPQHF. This chain connects TRBV19 to TRBJ1-5, with D possibly being TRBD1 (6 bases). Trimming cost V 9 bases and J 5 bases, with 14 bases left between them. CDR3 length: 13 residues. CDR1 is LNHDA, CDR2 SQIVND, per germline (reference sequence). Drawing the rest from reference TRBV19 and TRBJ1-5, the complete variable domain is DGGITQSPKYLFRKEGQNVTLSCEQNLNHDAMYWYRQDPGQGLRLIYYSQIVNDFQKGDIAEGYSVSREKKESFPLTVTSAQKNPTAFYLCASTQGTDQPQHFGDGTRLSIL.

The rearrangement links TRBV6-1 to TRBJ2-7, with a tentative D call TRBD2 (5 bases). The CDR3 sequence is 16 residues long. Trimming took off 1 base at V and 1 base at J, with 14 bases between the two ends. The germline CDR1 and CDR2 sequences are MNHNS and SASEGT. Here the CDR3 reads CASSEEGLEPSYEQYF. For the CDR3, the DNA is TGTGCCAGCAGTGAAGAAGGACTCGAACCTTCCTACGAGCAGTACTTC.

This clone was observed a few times. V gene TRBV11-3 combines with J gene TRBJ1-3; D is unclear. The CDR3 is 15 amino acids. Per germline, CDR1 SGHNT and CDR2 YENEEA. Trimming left V 4 bases short and J 2 bases short, with 12 bases between. CDR3 residues: CASSSHPHTGNTIYF. The CDR3 DNA is TGTGCCAGCAGCTCACATCCTCACACTGGAAACACCATATATTTT.

CDR3 nucleotide sequence: TGTGCCAGCAGCTTGGTTGGGGGGGGAATGGTCAATCAGCCCCAGCATTTT. This codes for CASSLVGGGMVNQPQHF. J is TRBJ1-5 and V is TRBV5-6; possibly TRBD1 for D (5 bases). This CDR3 comprises 17 residues. V gave up 0 bases and J gave up 3 bases, with 16 bases separating them. CDR1 is SGHDT and CDR2 is YYEEEE in the germline V gene.